This T cell receptor beta chain was captured in a study of molecular identifiers for immune sequencing clone quantification. The CDR3 covers 11 residues. Trimming cost V 7 bases and J 3 bases, with 10 bases left between them. The germline gives CDR1 SQVTM, CDR2 ANQGSEA. Sorting defined naive CD8 T cells as CD8+CD4-CCR7+CD45RA+. In TCRdb, the PCR reads were re-called with MiXCR into one record per CDR3 protein. The sample lists approximately 670,000 distinct CDR3 sequences, 15% to 20% seen once, with roughly 0.9% in the top ten. This clonotype was picked up a small number of times. The origin of this receptor is a human donor in good health. Some libraries in this study had Jurkat cell RNA spiked in. The rearrangement joins TRBV29-1 to TRBJ2-7; D might be TRBD1 or TRBD2, each matching 6 bases. The sequencing sample was made of naive CD8+ T cells from blood, with Jurkat cell RNA spiked in. Subset specified: FACS-sorted CD8+CD4-CCR7+CD45RA+ naive T cells. CDR3 in amino acids: CSAGGDYEQYF. The CDR3 DNA follows: TGCAGCGCCGGGGGCGACTACGAGCAGTACTTC.